The clone carrying this T cell receptor beta chain was counted a single time. The entry originates in a study of blood T cell repertoires in COVID-19. Overall study context: Some COVID-19 samples were acute and others convalescent; all came from the United States, Italy and Spain.

V lost 5 bases, J lost 5 bases, and 8 bases stayed unmatched. This CDR3 has 16 amino acids. Germline-derived CDR1 and CDR2 are LNHDA and SQIVND (reference sequence). Here immunoSEQ multiplex PCR was the method, and the copy in TCRdb shows in-frame clones only, minus some. Here the sample spans about 58,000 clones, 78% being singletons. Source material: peripheral blood. This receptor was taken from a human donor in a cohort sampled during active COVID-19. This chain links TRBV19 with TRBJ1-6; 8 bases are shared with TRBD1. The CDR3 protein is CASSRTGTLDNSPLHF. As DNA, the CDR3 is TGTGCCAGTAGTCGGACAGGGACTCTCGATAATTCACCCCTCCACTTT.